The rows below give T cell receptor beta chains drawn from one sample of a study of identifying expanded T cells in peripheral blood. Profiling relied on immunoSEQ multiplex PCR, and the TCRdb table lists in-frame clones only, not all of them. In the table there are around 68,000 clones, 80% to 90% of which are singletons. Material: blood. These receptors were obtained from a person between 18 and 75 years old in good health. Each CDR3 is given with its conserved first and last residue. Fields, in order: V gene, J gene, CDR3 length, clone size, CDR3 protein. The size entry is marked missing in some rows and otherwise reads once, few, many or a size class.

TRBV11-2,TRBJ2-2,14,-,CASTKRTETGELFF
TRBV9,TRBJ2-7,15,-,CASSVGGTVTYEQYF
TRBV19,TRBJ1-2,15,-,CASSIVLPAQGGYTF
TRBV19,TRBJ2-7,15,-,CASSIEVGESYEQYF
TRBV5-4,TRBJ2-1,17,-,CASSRGPPGQGASEQFF
TRBV2,TRBJ2-1,14,-,CASHGLAGANEQFF
TRBV5-1,TRBJ2-5,15,-,CASSPRDRAQETQYF
TRBV6-4,TRBJ2-5,15,-,CASSQGVGDIETQYF
TRBV4-1,TRBJ2-1,13,-,CASSQEPKLKMFF
TRBV23-1,TRBJ2-1,17,-,CASSPPKRTSGYNEQFF
TRBV19,TRBJ1-2,13,-,CASSSPGGGGYTF
TRBV6-5,TRBJ2-7,12,once,CASRTGGYEQYF
TRBV6-6,TRBJ2-3,14,-,CASSYGGATDTQYF
TRBV9,TRBJ2-1,15,-,CASSVVLAGYNEQFF
TRBV9,TRBJ2-5,16,-,CASSVAASSAQETQYF
TRBV30,TRBJ1-5,16,-,CAWSNLGQLSNQPQHF
TRBV5-4,TRBJ2-1,13,-,CASSLAGQDEQFF
TRBV27,TRBJ2-1,15,-,CASSFPGGSYNEQFF
TRBV4-1,TRBJ1-1,14,-,CASRGPLRNTEAFF
TRBV6-5,TRBJ2-7,15,-,CASSYQGSGGAEQYF
TRBV5-1,TRBJ2-7,14,-,CASSLGQGAYEQYF
TRBV19,TRBJ2-2,13,-,CASSLSDTGELFF
TRBV7-2,TRBJ2-3,15,-,CASSRTLPRTDTQYF
TRBV18,TRBJ1-1,14,-,CASSPSWADTEAFF
TRBV5-6,TRBJ2-6,18,-,CASSPLDRAVSGANVLTF
TRBV4-3,TRBJ1-2,12,-,CASSQDNYGYTF
TRBV5-8,TRBJ2-5,17,-,CASRSGIASGSGETQYF
TRBV11-3,TRBJ2-1,16,-,CASSPTSGSSYNEQFF
TRBV4-2,TRBJ2-3,16,-,CASSQGLAGEGDTQYF
TRBV27,TRBJ1-1,14,once,CASSFRGLGTEAFF
TRBV7-9,TRBJ1-5,16,once,CASSLGVGASNQPQHF
TRBV28,TRBJ2-7,15,-,CASTLAGQGFYEQYF
TRBV6-1,TRBJ1-5,15,-,CASSEAAGRTQPQHF
TRBV5-5,TRBJ1-5,14,-,CASSFGGINQPQHF
TRBV29-1,TRBJ1-4,13,-,CSVTRGFNEKLFF